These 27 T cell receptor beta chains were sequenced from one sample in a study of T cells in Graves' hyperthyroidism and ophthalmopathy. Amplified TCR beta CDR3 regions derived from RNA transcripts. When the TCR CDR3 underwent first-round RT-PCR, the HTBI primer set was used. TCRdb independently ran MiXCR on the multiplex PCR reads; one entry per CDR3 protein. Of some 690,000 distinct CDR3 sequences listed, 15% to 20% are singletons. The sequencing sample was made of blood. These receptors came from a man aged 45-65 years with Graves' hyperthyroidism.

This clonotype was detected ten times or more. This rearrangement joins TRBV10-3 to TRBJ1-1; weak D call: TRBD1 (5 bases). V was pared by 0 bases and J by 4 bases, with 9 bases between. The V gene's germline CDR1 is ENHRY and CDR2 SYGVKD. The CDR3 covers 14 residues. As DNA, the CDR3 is TGTGCCATCAGTGAGTCCCAGGGTAGCACTGAAGCTTTCTTT. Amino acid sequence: CAISESQGSTEAFF.

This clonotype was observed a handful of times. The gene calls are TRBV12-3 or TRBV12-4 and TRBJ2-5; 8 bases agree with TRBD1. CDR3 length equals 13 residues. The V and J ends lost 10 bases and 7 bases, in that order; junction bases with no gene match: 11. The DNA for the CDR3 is TGTGCCATCCTCAGGGGGCAGGGGGGGACCCAGTACTTC. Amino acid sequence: CAILRGQGGTQYF.

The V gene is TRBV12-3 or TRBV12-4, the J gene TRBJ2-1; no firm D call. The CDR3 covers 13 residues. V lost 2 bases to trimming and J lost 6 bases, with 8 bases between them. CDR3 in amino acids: CASSLLETNEQFF. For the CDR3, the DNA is TGTGCCAGCAGTTTATTAGAGACCAATGAGCAGTTCTTC.

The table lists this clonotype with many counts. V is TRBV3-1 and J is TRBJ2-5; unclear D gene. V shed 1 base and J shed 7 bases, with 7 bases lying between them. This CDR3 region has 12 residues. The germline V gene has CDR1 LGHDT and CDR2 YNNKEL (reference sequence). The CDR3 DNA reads TGTGCCAGCAGCCAAGTCGATACGACCCAGTACTTC. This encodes CASSQVDTTQYF.

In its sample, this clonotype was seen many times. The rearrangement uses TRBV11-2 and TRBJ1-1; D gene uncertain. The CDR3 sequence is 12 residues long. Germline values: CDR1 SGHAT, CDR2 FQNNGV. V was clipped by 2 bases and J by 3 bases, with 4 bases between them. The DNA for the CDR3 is TGTGCCAGCAGCTTATATGACACTGAAGCTTTCTTT. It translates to CASSLYDTEAFF.

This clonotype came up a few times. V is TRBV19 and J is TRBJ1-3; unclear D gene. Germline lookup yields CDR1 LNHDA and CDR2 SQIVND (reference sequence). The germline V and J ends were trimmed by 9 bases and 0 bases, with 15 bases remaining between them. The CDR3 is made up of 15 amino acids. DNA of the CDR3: TGTGCCAGCTTCCACGCCCCGGACTCTGGAAACACCATATATTTT. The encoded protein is CASFHAPDSGNTIYF.

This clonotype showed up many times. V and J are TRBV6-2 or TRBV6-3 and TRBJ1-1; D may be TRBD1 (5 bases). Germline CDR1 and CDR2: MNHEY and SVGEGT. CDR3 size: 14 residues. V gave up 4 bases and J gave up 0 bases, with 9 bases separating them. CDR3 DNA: TGTGCCAGCAGTTTCCAGACAGTGAACACTGAAGCTTTCTTT. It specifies CASSFQTVNTEAFF.

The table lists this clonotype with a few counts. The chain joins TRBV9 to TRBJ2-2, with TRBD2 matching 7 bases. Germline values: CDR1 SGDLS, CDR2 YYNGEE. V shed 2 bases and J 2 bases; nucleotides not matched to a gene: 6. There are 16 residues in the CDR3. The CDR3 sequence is CASSVEAGANTGELFF. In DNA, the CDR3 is TGTGCCAGCAGCGTTGAGGCGGGAGCAAACACCGGGGAGCTGTTTTTT.

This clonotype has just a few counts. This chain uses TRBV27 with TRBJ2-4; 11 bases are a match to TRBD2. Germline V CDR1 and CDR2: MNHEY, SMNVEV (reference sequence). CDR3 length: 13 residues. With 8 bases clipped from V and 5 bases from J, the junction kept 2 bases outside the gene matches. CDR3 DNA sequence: TGTGCCAGCTTGGGACTAGCGGAAAACATTCAGTACTTC. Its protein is CASLGLAENIQYF.

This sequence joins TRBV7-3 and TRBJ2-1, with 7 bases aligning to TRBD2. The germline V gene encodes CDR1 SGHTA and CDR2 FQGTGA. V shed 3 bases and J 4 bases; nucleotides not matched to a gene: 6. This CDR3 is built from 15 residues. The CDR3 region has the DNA TGTGCCAGCAGCTTTCGGGCGGGGGTTTACAATGAGCAGTTCTTC. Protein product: CASSFRAGVYNEQFF.

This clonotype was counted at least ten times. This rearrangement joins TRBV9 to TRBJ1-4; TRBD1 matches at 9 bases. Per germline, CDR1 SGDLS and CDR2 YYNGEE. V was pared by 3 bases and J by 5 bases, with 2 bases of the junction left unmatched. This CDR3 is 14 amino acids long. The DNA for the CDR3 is TGTGCCAGCAGCGCGGGGACAGGGAATGAAAAACTGTTTTTT. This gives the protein CASSAGTGNEKLFF.

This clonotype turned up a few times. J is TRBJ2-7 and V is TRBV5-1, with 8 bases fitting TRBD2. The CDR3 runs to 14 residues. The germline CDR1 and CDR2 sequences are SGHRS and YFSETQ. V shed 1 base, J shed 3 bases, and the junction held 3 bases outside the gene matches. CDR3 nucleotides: TGCGCCAGCAGCTTGTTCGGGGGGGACTACGAGCAGTACTTC. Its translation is CASSLFGGDYEQYF.

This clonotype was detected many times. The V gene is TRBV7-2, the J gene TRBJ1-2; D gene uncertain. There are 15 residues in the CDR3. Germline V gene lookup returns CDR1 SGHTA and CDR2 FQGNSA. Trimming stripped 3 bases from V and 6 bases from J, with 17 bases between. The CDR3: CASSFPGRLHHGYTF. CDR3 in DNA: TGTGCCAGCAGCTTCCCGGGGAGACTACATCATGGCTACACCTTC.

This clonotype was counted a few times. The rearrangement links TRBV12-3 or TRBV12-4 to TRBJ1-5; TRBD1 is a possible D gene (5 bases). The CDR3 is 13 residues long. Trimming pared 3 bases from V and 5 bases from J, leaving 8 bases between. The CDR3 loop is CASSFGAYQPQHF. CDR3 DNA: TGTGCCAGCAGTTTCGGGGCCTATCAGCCCCAGCATTTT.

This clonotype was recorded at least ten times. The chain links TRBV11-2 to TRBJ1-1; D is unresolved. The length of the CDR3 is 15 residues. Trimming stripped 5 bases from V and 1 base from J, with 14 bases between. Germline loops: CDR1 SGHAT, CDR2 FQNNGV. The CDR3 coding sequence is TGTGCCAGCAGCGCCCACACAGCTGAGAACACTGAAGCTTTCTTT. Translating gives CASSAHTAENTEAFF.

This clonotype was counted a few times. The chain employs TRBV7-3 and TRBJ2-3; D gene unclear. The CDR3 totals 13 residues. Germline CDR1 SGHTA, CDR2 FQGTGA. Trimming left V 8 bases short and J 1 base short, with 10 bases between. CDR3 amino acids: CASQVPGTDTQYF. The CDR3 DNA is TGTGCCAGCCAGGTTCCCGGCACAGATACGCAGTATTTT.

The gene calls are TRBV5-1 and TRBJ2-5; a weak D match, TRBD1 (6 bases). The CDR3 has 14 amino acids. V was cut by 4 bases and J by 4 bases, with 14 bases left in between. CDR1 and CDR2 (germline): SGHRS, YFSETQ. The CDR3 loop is CASSLETGRETQYF. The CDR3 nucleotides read TGCGCCAGCAGCCTAGAGACAGGCCGAGAGACCCAGTACTTC.

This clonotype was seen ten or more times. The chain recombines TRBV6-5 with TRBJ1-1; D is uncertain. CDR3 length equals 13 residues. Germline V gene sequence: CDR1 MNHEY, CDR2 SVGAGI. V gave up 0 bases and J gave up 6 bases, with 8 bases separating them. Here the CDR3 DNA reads TGTGCCAGCAGTTACTCATGGCAGCCTGAAGCTTTCTTT. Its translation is CASSYSWQPEAFF.

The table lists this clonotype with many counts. CDR3: CASSLVGTATGELFF. The DNA for the CDR3 is TGCGCCAGCAGCTTGGTGGGCACCGCCACCGGGGAGCTGTTTTTT. This chain joins TRBV5-1 and TRBJ2-2, with D uncertain. This CDR3 comprises 15 residues. The V and J ends lost 0 bases and 4 bases respectively, with 10 bases between them. Germline V gives CDR1 SGHRS, CDR2 YFSETQ.

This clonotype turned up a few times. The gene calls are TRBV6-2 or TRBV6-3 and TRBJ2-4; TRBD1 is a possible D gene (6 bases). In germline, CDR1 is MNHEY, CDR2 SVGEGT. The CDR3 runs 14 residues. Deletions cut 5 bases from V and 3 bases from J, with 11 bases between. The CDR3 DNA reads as TGTGCCAGCAGTCGCAGGGGCGACAAAAACATTCAGTACTTC. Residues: CASSRRGDKNIQYF.

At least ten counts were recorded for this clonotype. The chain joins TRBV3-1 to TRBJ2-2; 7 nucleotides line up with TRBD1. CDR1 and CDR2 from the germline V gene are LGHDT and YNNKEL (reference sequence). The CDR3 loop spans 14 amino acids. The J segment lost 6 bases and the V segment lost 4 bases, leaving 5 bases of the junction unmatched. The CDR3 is CASSRQGWAGELFF. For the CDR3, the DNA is TGTGCCAGCAGCCGACAGGGATGGGCCGGGGAGCTGTTTTTT.

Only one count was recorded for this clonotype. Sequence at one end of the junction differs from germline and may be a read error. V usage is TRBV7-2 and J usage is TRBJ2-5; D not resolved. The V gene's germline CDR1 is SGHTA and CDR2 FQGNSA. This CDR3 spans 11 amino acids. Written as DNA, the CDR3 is TGTACAAGCACCCCTGGGGAGACCCAGTACTTC. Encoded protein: CTSTPGETQYF. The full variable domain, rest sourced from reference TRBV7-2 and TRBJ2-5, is GAGVSQSPSNKVTEKGKDVELRCDPISGHTALYWYRQSLGQGLEFLIYFQGNSAPDKSGLPSDRFSAERTGGSVSTLTIQRTQQEDSAVYLCTSTPGETQYFGPGTRLLVL.

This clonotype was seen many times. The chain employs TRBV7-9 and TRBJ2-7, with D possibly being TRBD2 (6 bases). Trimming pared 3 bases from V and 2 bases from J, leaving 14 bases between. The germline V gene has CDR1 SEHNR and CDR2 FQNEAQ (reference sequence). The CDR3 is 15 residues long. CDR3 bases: TGTGCCAGCAGCTTGGAGGGGAAGGGTGCCTACGAGCAGTACTTC. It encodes CASSLEGKGAYEQYF. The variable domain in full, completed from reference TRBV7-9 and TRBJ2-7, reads DTGVSQNPRHKITKRGQNVTFRCDPISEHNRLYWYRQTLGQGPEFLTYFQNEAQLEKSRLLSDRFSAERPKGSFSTLEIQRTEQGDSAMYLCASSLEGKGAYEQYFGPGTRLTVT.

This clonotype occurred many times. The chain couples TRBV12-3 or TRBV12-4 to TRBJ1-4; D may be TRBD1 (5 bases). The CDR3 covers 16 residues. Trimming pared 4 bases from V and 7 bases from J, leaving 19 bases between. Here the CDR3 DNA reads TGTGCCAGCAGTTCCCTCCTTTGGGGGAAAGGTGAAAAACTGTTTTTT. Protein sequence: CASSSLLWGKGEKLFF.

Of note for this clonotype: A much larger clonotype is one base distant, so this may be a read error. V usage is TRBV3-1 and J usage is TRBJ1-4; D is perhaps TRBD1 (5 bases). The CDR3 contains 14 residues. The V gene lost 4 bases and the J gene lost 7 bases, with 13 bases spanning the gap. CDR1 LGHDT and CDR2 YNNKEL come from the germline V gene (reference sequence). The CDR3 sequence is CASSLEDGAEKLFF. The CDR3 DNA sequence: TGTGCCAGCAGCCTAGAAGACGGGGCTGAAAAACTGTTTTTT.

In DNA, the CDR3 is TGTGCCAGCAGACAAGGGACCAGCTCCTACAATGAGCAGTTCTTC. The encoded protein is CASRQGTSSYNEQFF. This sequence joins TRBV27 and TRBJ2-1; D may match TRBD1 or TRBD2 (5 bases each). Trimming took 6 bases from V and 0 from J, leaving 12 bases between them. This CDR3 has 15 residues. Germline V gene data show CDR1 as MNHEY and CDR2 as SMNVEV (reference sequence).

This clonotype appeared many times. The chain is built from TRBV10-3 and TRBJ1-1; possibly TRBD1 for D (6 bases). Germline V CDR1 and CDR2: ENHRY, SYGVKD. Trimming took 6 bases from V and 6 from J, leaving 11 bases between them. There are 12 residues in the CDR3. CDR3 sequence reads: CAISPPGAEAFF. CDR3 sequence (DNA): TGTGCCATCAGCCCGCCAGGGGCTGAAGCTTTCTTT.